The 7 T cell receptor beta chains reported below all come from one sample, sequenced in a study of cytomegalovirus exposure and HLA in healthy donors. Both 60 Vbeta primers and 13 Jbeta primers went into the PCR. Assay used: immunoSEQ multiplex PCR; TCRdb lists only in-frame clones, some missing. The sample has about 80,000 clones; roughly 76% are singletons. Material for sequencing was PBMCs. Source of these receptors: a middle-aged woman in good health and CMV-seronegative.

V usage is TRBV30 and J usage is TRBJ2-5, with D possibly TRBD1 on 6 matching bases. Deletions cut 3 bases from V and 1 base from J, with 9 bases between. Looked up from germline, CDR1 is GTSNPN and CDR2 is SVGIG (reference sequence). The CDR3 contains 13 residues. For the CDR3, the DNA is TGTGCCTGGAGGACAGGAAGCCAAGAGACCCAGTACTTC. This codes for CAWRTGSQETQYF.

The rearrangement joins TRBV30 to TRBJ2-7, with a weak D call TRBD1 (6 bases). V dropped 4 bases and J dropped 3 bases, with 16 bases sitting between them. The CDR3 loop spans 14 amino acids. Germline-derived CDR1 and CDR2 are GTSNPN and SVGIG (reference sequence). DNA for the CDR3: TGTGCCTGGACCACCCCCGGACAGCACTACGAGCAGTACTTC. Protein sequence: CAWTTPGQHYEQYF.

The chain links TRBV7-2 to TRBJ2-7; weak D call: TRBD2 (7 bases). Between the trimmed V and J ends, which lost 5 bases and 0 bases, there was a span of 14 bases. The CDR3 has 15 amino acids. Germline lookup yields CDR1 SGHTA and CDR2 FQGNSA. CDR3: CASSGGGGRSYEQYF. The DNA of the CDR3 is TGTGCCAGCAGCGGAGGGGGGGGCCGCTCCTACGAGCAGTACTTC.

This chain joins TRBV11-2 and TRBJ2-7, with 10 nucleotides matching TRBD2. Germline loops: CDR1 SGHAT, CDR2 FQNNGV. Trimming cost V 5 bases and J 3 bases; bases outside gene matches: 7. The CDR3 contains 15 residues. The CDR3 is CASSPRTSGNYEQYF. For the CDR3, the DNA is TGTGCCAGCAGCCCACGGACTAGCGGCAACTACGAGCAGTACTTC.

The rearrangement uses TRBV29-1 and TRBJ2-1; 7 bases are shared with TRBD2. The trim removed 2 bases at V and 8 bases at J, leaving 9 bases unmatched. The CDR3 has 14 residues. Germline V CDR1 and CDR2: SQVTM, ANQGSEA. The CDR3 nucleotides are TGCAGCGTTGAAACAGAACCGGGGGGTTATGAGCAGTTCTTC. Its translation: CSVETEPGGYEQFF.

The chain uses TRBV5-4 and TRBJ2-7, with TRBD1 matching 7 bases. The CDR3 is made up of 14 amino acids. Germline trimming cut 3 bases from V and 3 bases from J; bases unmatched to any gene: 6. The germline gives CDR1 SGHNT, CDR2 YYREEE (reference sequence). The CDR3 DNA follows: TGTGCCAGCAGCTCTGCAGGGGGAAGCTACGAGCAGTACTTC. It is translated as CASSSAGGSYEQYF.

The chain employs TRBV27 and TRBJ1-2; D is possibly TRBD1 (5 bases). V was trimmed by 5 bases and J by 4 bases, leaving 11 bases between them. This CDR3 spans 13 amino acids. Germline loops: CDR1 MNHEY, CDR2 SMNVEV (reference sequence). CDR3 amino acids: CASSPDRSYGYTF. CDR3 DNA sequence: TGTGCCAGCAGTCCTGACAGAAGCTATGGCTACACCTTC.